Presented here are 9 T cell receptor beta chains from one specimen sequenced in a study of PD-1 blockade in classical Hodgkin lymphoma. Each patient experienced a relapse that followed autologous stem cell transplantation, and brentuximab vedotin exposure varied. The method was immunoSEQ multiplex PCR; TCRdb's version includes in-frame clones alone and lacks a portion of them. The sample lists some 100,000 clones, around 90% seen once, with less than 3% in the top ten. The sequencing here drew on peripheral blood mononuclear cells (PBMCs), taken at baseline. Source of these receptors: a human donor with classical Hodgkin lymphoma.

The table lists this clone with a few counts. The V gene is TRBV10-3, the J gene TRBJ2-7; D is undetermined. Deletions cut 5 bases from V and 2 bases from J, with 10 bases between. The CDR3 spans 13 residues. Germline values: CDR1 ENHRY, CDR2 SYGVKD. CDR3 coding DNA: TGTGCCATCAGTCCAACAGAGGCCTACGAGCAGTACTTC. This gives the protein CAISPTEAYEQYF.

To note about this clone: A junction end diverges from the germline sequence, so it may reflect a read error. The V and J genes are TRBV7-7 and TRBJ2-7, with 7 positions matching TRBD1. The CDR3 is 13 residues long. Germline V gene data show CDR1 as SSHAT and CDR2 as FNYEAQ (reference sequence). This chain's CDR3 is CASSWDSSYEQYF. In DNA, the CDR3 is TGTGCTAGCAGTTGGGACAGCTCCTACGAGCAGTACTTC.

The chain couples TRBV6-6 to TRBJ2-5, with D unclear. CDR1 MNHNY and CDR2 SVGAGI come from the germline V gene (reference sequence). The V gene lost 7 bases and the J gene lost 1 base, with 10 bases spanning the gap. The CDR3 is 13 residues long. CDR3 sequence (DNA): TGTGCCAGCAAGCAAGGTTCCCAAGAGACCCAGTACTTC. Amino acid sequence: CASKQGSQETQYF.

This chain links TRBV9 with TRBJ2-1; D might be TRBD1 (6 bases). The length of the CDR3 is 19 residues. The V gene's germline CDR1 is SGDLS and CDR2 YYNGEE. V shed 3 bases and J shed 8 bases, with 30 bases lying between them. Written as DNA, the CDR3 is TGTGCCAGCAGCGCCGTTCTGGGGGCTAGCACCCACTTTTTGGATGAGCAGTTCTTC. Translated: CASSAVLGASTHFLDEQFF.

V gene TRBV2 combines with J gene TRBJ2-1; TRBD2 matches at 7 bases. The CDR3 totals 13 residues. Germline V gene data show CDR1 as SNHLY and CDR2 as FYNNEI. Trimming cost V 6 bases and J 3 bases; bases outside gene matches: 2. CDR3 bases: TGTGCCAGCAGCCTAGCGGTCTACAATGAGCAGTTCTTC. This sequence encodes CASSLAVYNEQFF.

This chain connects TRBV5-4 to TRBJ2-3; 9 bases fit TRBD1. Per germline, CDR1 SGHNT and CDR2 YYREEE (reference sequence). V shed 1 base and J 5 bases; nucleotides not matched to a gene: 5. The CDR3 runs 15 residues. CDR3 in amino acids: CASSLLGQGGDTQYF. CDR3 DNA sequence: TGTGCCAGCAGCTTGTTGGGACAGGGAGGAGATACGCAGTATTTT. Combining the CDR3 with reference TRBV5-4 and TRBJ2-3 gives the whole variable domain ETGVTQSPTHLIKTRGQQVTLRCSSQSGHNTVSWYQQALGQGPQFIFQYYREEENGRGNFPPRFSGLQFPNYSSELNVNALELDDSALYLCASSLLGQGGDTQYFGPGTRLTVL.

The gene calls are TRBV9 and TRBJ2-1; D possibly corresponds to TRBD1 (6 bases). This CDR3 spans 19 amino acids. In germline, CDR1 is SGDLS, CDR2 YYNGEE. Trimming took off 4 bases at V and 4 bases at J, with 27 bases between the two ends. The CDR3 protein is CASSTRLSSGTRLYNEQFF. DNA of the CDR3: TGTGCCAGCAGCACCCGACTAAGCTCAGGGACAAGATTATACAATGAGCAGTTCTTC.

J is TRBJ2-7 and V is TRBV11-3; D might be TRBD1 or TRBD2, each matching 5 bases. CDR1 is SGHNT and CDR2 is YENEEA in the germline V gene. Trimming removed 0 bases from V and 6 bases from J, with 15 bases in between. The CDR3 covers 15 residues. CDR3 residues: CASSLDRHRTSEQYF. The CDR3 DNA follows: TGTGCCAGCAGCTTAGATCGGCACAGGACTTCCGAGCAGTACTTC. The full variable domain, rest sourced from reference TRBV11-3 and TRBJ2-7, is EAGVVQSPRYKIIEKKQPVAFWCNPISGHNTLYWYLQNLGQGPELLIRYENEEAVDDSQLPKDRFSAERLKGVDSTLKIQPAELGDSAVYLCASSLDRHRTSEQYFGPGTRLTVT.

The chain recombines TRBV30 with TRBJ2-1; TRBD2 aligns across 14 bases. V was clipped by 3 bases and J by 3 bases; unmatched bases: 4. Germline V gene data show CDR1 as GTSNPN and CDR2 as SVGIG (reference sequence). CDR3 size: 16 residues. The CDR3 DNA follows: TGTGCCTGGAGCGGACTAGCGGGAGGCCGCTACAATGAGCAGTTCTTC. It yields the protein CAWSGLAGGRYNEQFF.